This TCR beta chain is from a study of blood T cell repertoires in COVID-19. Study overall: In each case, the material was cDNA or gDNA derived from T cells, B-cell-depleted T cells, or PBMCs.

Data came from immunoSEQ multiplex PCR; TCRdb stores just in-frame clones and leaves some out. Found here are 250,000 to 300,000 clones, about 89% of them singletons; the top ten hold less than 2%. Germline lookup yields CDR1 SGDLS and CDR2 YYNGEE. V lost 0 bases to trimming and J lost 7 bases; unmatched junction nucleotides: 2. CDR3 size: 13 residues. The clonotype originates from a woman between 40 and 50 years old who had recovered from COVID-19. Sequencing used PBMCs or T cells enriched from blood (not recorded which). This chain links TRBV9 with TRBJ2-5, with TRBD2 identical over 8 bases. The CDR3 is CASSVDGRGTQYF. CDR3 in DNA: TGTGCCAGCAGCGTAGACGGGAGGGGGACCCAGTACTTC.